These 8 T cell receptor beta chains came from one sample sequenced in a study of cytotoxic CD8 clonotypes in ibrutinib-treated CLL. Produced via immunoSEQ multiplex PCR; TCRdb's table is partial and in-frame only. The table records fewer than 400,000 clones, over 60% of them present only once. The input for sequencing was PBMCs, taken after 36 months of ibrutinib treatment. All receptors come from a human donor with chronic lymphocytic leukemia.

The chain employs TRBV5-6 and TRBJ1-2, with TRBD1 matching over 7 bases. The V gene's germline CDR1 is SGHDT and CDR2 YYEEEE. The CDR3 loop spans 15 amino acids. The junction had 2 bases not matched to a gene; V was cut back by 0 bases and J by 0 bases. The CDR3 sequence is CASSLVTGPNYGYTF. The DNA of the CDR3 is TGTGCCAGCAGCTTGGTGACAGGGCCTAACTATGGCTACACCTTC.

The chain couples TRBV6-5 to TRBJ2-1; 11 positions agree with TRBD2. There are 14 residues in the CDR3. Germline trimming cut 6 bases from V and 7 bases from J; bases unmatched to any gene: 5. CDR1 and CDR2 (germline): MNHEY, SVGAGI. CDR3 sequence reads: CASSLAGGSNEQFF. CDR3 DNA sequence: TGTGCCAGCAGCCTAGCGGGGGGCTCAAATGAGCAGTTCTTC.

This clone was counted only a few times. The chain recombines TRBV2 with TRBJ2-5; D remains unclear. The CDR3 sequence is 12 residues long. V was shortened by 6 bases and J by 5 bases, with 10 bases between the two germline ends. Germline loops: CDR1 SNHLY, CDR2 FYNNEI. CDR3 loop: CASRGVEETQYF. For the CDR3, the DNA is TGTGCCAGCAGGGGCGTGGAGGAGACCCAGTACTTC.

The chain is built from TRBV6-5 and TRBJ1-2, with 7 bases fitting TRBD1. Germline assignment: CDR1 MNHEY and CDR2 SVGAGI. The V segment lost 4 bases and the J segment 5 bases; nucleotides outside the gene matches: 7. This CDR3 has 14 amino acids. CDR3 in DNA: TGTGCCAGCAGTTTTAACAGGGGCCAATATGGCTACACCTTC. This translates into CASSFNRGQYGYTF.

The rearrangement uses TRBV29-1 and TRBJ2-3; D unresolved. Trimming cost V 3 bases and J 6 bases, with 13 bases left between them. CDR1 is SQVTM, CDR2 ANQGSEA, per germline. The CDR3 is 13 amino acids. In DNA form, the CDR3 reads TGCAGCGTTGAGGCCCTGCTCCCCGATACGCAGTATTTT. Amino acid sequence: CSVEALLPDTQYF.

This rearrangement joins TRBV11-2 to TRBJ1-2; D is undetermined. Trimming left V 2 bases short and J 7 bases short, with 11 bases between. The CDR3 contains 13 residues. Germline V gives CDR1 SGHAT, CDR2 FQNNGV. This CDR3 is CASSLSGRAGYTF. The CDR3 nucleotides are TGTGCCAGCAGCTTAAGCGGAAGGGCTGGCTACACCTTC.

The chain carries TRBV6-5 and TRBJ2-3; the D is unclear. CDR1 MNHEY and CDR2 SVGAGI come from the germline V gene. The CDR3 is 15 residues long. Trimming cost V 6 bases and J 2 bases, with 15 bases left between them. The CDR3 DNA sequence: TGTGCCAGCAGCCCCCGTGGTCCCGTCACAGATACGCAGTATTTT. Translating gives CASSPRGPVTDTQYF.

The rearrangement joins TRBV7-6 to TRBJ2-3, with D hard to call. CDR1 is SGHVS and CDR2 is FNYEAQ in the germline V gene. V lost 5 bases to trimming and J lost 0 bases, with 9 bases between them. The CDR3 extends over 14 amino acids. The CDR3 spells CASSPIRSTDTQYF. The CDR3 DNA reads as TGTGCCAGCAGCCCCATCCGAAGCACAGATACGCAGTATTTT.